The rows below give T cell receptor beta chains drawn from one sample of a study of blood T cell repertoires in COVID-19. Produced via immunoSEQ multiplex PCR; TCRdb's table is partial and in-frame only. The repertoire holds 65,000 or so clones, with 81% as singletons. The sample comprised peripheral blood. The source of these receptors is a man older than 75 with acute or convalescent COVID-19. The CDR3 runs from the conserved cysteine through the conserved F or W. A D gene is named only where the DNA matches it firmly. Clone size is stated in some rows and not others, as once, few, many or a class when expanded.

NA TRBJ2-7 TRBD1 TRBV7-2 TGTGCCAGCAGCGGACGACAGGGGGCCGACGAGCAGTACTTC CASSGRQGADEQYF
once TRBJ2-3 TRBD2 TRBV5-4 TGTGCCAGCAGCTTGGGGACTAGCGGGGGAAGATCATATTTT CASSLGTSGGRSYF
NA TRBJ1-2 TRBD1 TRBV7-3 TGTGCCAGCGGACCGGGACAGGGGCCCGGGGGCTACACCTTC CASGPGQGPGGYTF
NA TRBJ2-2 NA TRBV2 TGTGCCAGCAGTGATAGGTGGGGGGGCCCCGGGGAGCTGTTTTTT CASSDRWGGPGELFF
NA TRBJ1-2 TRBD1 TRBV6-2/TRBV6-3 TGTGCCAGCAGTTACGGACAGGGTAACTATGGCTACACCTTC CASSYGQGNYGYTF
NA TRBJ1-5 NA TRBV6-2/TRBV6-3 TGTGCCAGCAGTTACTCTCTCCGGGGAACTCAGCCCCAGCATTTT CASSYSLRGTQPQHF
NA TRBJ1-1 NA TRBV27 TGTGCCAGCAGTCCGTTACTTTACAGGGAGAGAACTGAAGCTTTCTTT CASSPLLYRERTEAFF
NA TRBJ1-5 TRBD1 TRBV4-1 TGCGCCAGCAGCCAAGGAGGGACAGTTAGCAATCAGCCCCAGCATTTT CASSQGGTVSNQPQHF
NA TRBJ2-1 TRBD2 TRBV6-4 TGTGCCAGCAGTGAGGAGCGGGGGACCTACAATGAGCAGTTCTTC CASSEERGTYNEQFF
NA TRBJ1-5 TRBD1 TRBV19 TGTGCCAGTAGTATCACAGGTTTAGGGCAGGGGGCTGGGCCCCAGCATTTT CASSITGLGQGAGPQHF
NA TRBJ1-1 NA TRBV11-2 TGTGCCAGCAGCTCGCAGGGGACCTTGAACACTGAAGCTTTCTTT CASSSQGTLNTEAFF
NA TRBJ2-7 TRBD2 TRBV2 TGTGCCAGAGGGGAGGCTAGCGGGGGCCAGATGAATTACGAGCAGTACTTC CARGEASGGQMNYEQYF
NA TRBJ2-7 TRBD2 TRBV30 TGTGCCTGGAGTGTTGTTTGGGCGGGGGAGACCTACGAGCAGTACTTC CAWSVVWAGETYEQYF
NA TRBJ1-1 NA TRBV5-1 TGCGCCAGCAGCTTCCAGGACGGGGGGACTGAAGCTTTCTTT CASSFQDGGTEAFF
NA TRBJ1-1 TRBD1 TRBV27 TGTGCCAGCAGCCCGCCCCGGACAGGGTGGGTGAACACTGAAGCTTTCTTT CASSPPRTGWVNTEAFF
NA TRBJ1-5 NA TRBV21-1 TGTGCCAGCAGCACTGACTGGGAGGGTCATCAGCCCCAGCATTTT CASSTDWEGHQPQHF
NA TRBJ2-1 NA TRBV7-9 TGTGCCAGCAGCCCCCGGGGTAGCTCCTACAATGAGCAGTTCTTC CASSPRGSSYNEQFF
NA TRBJ1-6 NA TRBV3-1/TRBV3-2 TGTGCCAGCAGCCCGGTGATCCGCGGCTCGCCCCTCCACTTT CASSPVIRGSPLHF
NA TRBJ2-7 TRBD1 TRBV18 TGTGCCAGCTCACCCCGGACAGGGGCTAGGAGCTCCTACGAGCAGTACTTC CASSPRTGARSSYEQYF
NA TRBJ2-1 TRBD1 TRBV5-4 TGTGCCAGCAGCTTGGGGGCTCGGACAGGGAGCTCCTACAATGAGCAGTTCTTC CASSLGARTGSSYNEQFF
NA TRBJ1-3 NA TRBV21-1 TGTGCCAGCAGCAAAGGGAGATATTTCTCTGGAAACACCATATATTTT CASSKGRYFSGNTIYF
NA TRBJ2-1 TRBD1 TRBV4-1 TGCGCCAGCAGCGACACCCGGACAGGGGGCTTTCGGGAGCAGTTCTTC CASSDTRTGGFREQFF
NA TRBJ1-5 NA TRBV28 TGTGCCAGCACCACGACAGGAGACAATCAGCCCCAGCATTTT CASTTTGDNQPQHF